These 20 T cell receptor beta chains originate from one sample sequenced in a study of shared clonotypes between healthy human individuals. Here immunoSEQ multiplex PCR was the method, and the copy in TCRdb shows in-frame clones only, minus some. In the table there are over 2,000,000 clones, 80% to 95% of which are singletons. CD45RO negativity and positive selection for CCR7 defined naive CD8 cells, a population that excluded terminally differentiated effector memory CD45RA+ cells. The sequencing input was naive CD8+ T cells from PBMCs. The receptor set was obtained from a man aged 18 to 30 in good health. Some clones in this sample may be carry-over from other donors' samples.

V and J are TRBV21-1 and TRBJ1-1; the D segment call TRBD1 is taken from the table without a DNA check. TRBV21-1 is deemed a pseudogene. The CDR3 covers 16 residues. The CDR3 DNA reads as TGTGCCAGCAGCCCGGGACAGGGGGCGAGGAACACTGAAGCTTTCTTT. Its protein product is CASSPGQGARNTEAFF.

Comment on this clone: The same CDR3 also results from other DNA sequences found in this sample. The V call is TRBV28, the J call TRBJ2-7; possibly TRBD1 or TRBD2 for D (6 bases each). Germline lookup yields CDR1 MDHEN and CDR2 SYDVKM. The CDR3 is made up of 14 amino acids. Trimming left V 2 bases short and J 3 bases short, with 11 bases between. Written as DNA, the CDR3 is TGTGCCAGCAGTTTAGCGGGACACCTCTACGAGCAGTACTTC. It encodes CASSLAGHLYEQYF.

The V and J genes are TRBV7-6 and TRBJ2-1; 12 bases are a match to TRBD2. The germline gives CDR1 SGHVS, CDR2 FNYEAQ. V dropped 5 bases and J dropped 8; count of bases not matched to a gene: 7. The CDR3 spans 15 residues. The CDR3 is CASSRRLAGVHEQFF. CDR3 nucleotides: TGTGCCAGCAGCCGCCGACTAGCGGGAGTACATGAGCAGTTCTTC.

The V gene is TRBV5-4, the J gene TRBJ2-7, with 7 positions matching TRBD1. The germline V gene has CDR1 SGHNT and CDR2 YYREEE (reference sequence). This CDR3 is 13 amino acids long. V lost 7 bases, J lost 1 base, and 5 bases stayed unmatched. The CDR3 DNA reads TGTGCCAGCCAGGACAGGCGATCCTACGAGCAGTACTTC. This translates into CASQDRRSYEQYF.

This chain uses TRBV4-3 with TRBJ1-1; D call uncertain. The CDR3 loop spans 16 amino acids. V gave up 1 base and J gave up 4 bases, with 16 bases separating them. In germline, CDR1 is LGHNA, CDR2 YSLEER. Here the CDR3 DNA reads TGCGCCAGCAGCCAAGTTACGGGGTGGGCTGGCACTGAAGCTTTCTTT. This codes for CASSQVTGWAGTEAFF.

As to this clone: Just one base apart from a much larger clone, this may be a read error. Other DNA sequences of this sample code for an identical CDR3. The chain carries TRBV6-5 and TRBJ2-2; D is uncertain. Germline CDR1 MNHEY, CDR2 SVGAGI. The CDR3 length is 11 residues. The V and J ends lost 7 bases and 2 bases respectively, with 2 bases between them. CDR3 bases: TGTGCCAGCACTAACACCGGGGAGCTGTTTTTT. Its translation: CASTNTGELFF.

The genes are TRBV11-1 and TRBJ2-3, with a possible D match to TRBD2 (6 bases). Deletions cut 0 bases from V and 6 bases from J, with 10 bases between. Germline values: CDR1 SGHAT, CDR2 FQDESV (reference sequence). The CDR3 is 14 residues long. The CDR3, as DNA: TGTGCCAGCAGCTTAGCGGGAGGTTCGGATACGCAGTATTTT. Its protein is CASSLAGGSDTQYF.

The rearrangement uses TRBV6-1 and TRBJ1-2; unclear D gene. Per the germline V gene, CDR1 is MNHNS and CDR2 is SASEGT. V was cut by 7 bases and J by 12 bases, with 15 bases left in between. The CDR3 is 11 amino acids. The CDR3 spells CASTDPPYHTF. The CDR3 coding sequence is TGTGCCAGCACAGATCCTCCTTATCACACCTTC.

This chain uses TRBV5-8 with TRBJ1-4; a weak D match, TRBD1 (5 bases). CDR1 SGHTS and CDR2 YDEGEE come from the germline V gene. Trimming pared 0 bases from V and 2 bases from J, leaving 20 bases between. This CDR3 spans 19 amino acids. As DNA, the CDR3 is TGTGCCAGCAGCTTGGGTAGGGTGTTGGGGGAACGGACTAATGAAAAACTGTTTTTT. Translating it yields CASSLGRVLGERTNEKLFF. Based on the CDR3 plus reference TRBV5-8 and TRBJ1-4, the full variable domain is EAGVTQSPTHLIKTRGQQATLRCSPISGHTSVYWYQQALGLGLQFLLWYDEGEERNRGNFPPRFSGRQFPNYSSELNVNALELEDSALYLCASSLGRVLGERTNEKLFFGSGTQLSVL.

This chain connects TRBV5-1 to TRBJ2-7; D uncertain. Germline V gene lookup returns CDR1 SGHRS and CDR2 YFSETQ. Trimming pared 0 bases from V and 5 bases from J, leaving 12 bases between. The CDR3 has 14 residues. The CDR3 region has the DNA TGCGCCAGCAGCTTGGGGCAGGCGATCCACGAGCAGTACTTC. This gives the protein CASSLGQAIHEQYF.

The chain links TRBV11-2 to TRBJ2-7; D is unresolved. The V gene's germline CDR1 is SGHAT and CDR2 FQNNGV. The CDR3 is 12 amino acids. V was clipped by 1 base and J by 3 bases, with 4 bases between them. CDR3 sequence: CASSLVLYEQYF. The CDR3 region has the DNA TGTGCCAGCAGCTTAGTCCTCTACGAGCAGTACTTC.

The chain carries TRBV2 and TRBJ2-7; D is possibly TRBD2 (6 bases). The CDR3 runs 14 residues. The germline V gene encodes CDR1 SNHLY and CDR2 FYNNEI. The V gene lost 2 bases and the J gene lost 4 bases, with 12 bases spanning the gap. The CDR3 coding sequence is TGTGCCAGCAGTGAATCCCGCCGGGGGTACGAGCAGTACTTC. It specifies CASSESRRGYEQYF.

The V call is TRBV11-2, the J call TRBJ2-2; a possible D gene is TRBD2 (5 bases). The CDR3 loop spans 12 amino acids. Trimming removed 5 bases from V and 5 bases from J, with 6 bases in between. From germline, CDR1 is SGHAT and CDR2 FQNNGV. The CDR3 protein is CASSRGTGELFF. The CDR3 nucleotides are TGTGCCAGCAGCCGAGGGACCGGGGAGCTGTTTTTT. The full variable domain, rest sourced from reference TRBV11-2 and TRBJ2-2, is EAGVAQSPRYKIIEKRQSVAFWCNPISGHATLYWYQQILGQGPKLLIQFQNNGVVDDSQLPKDRFSAERLKGVDSTLKIQPAKLEDSAVYLCASSRGTGELFFGEGSRLTVL.

The chain has TRBV28 and TRBJ2-1; TRBD2 aligns across 7 bases. From germline, CDR1 is MDHEN and CDR2 SYDVKM. J was trimmed by 1 base and V by 6 bases; bases with no gene match: 6. This CDR3 spans 15 amino acids. The CDR3 region is CASRVRGLSYNEQFF. CDR3 coding DNA: TGTGCCAGCAGAGTACGGGGACTATCCTACAATGAGCAGTTCTTC.

The chain links TRBV5-1 to TRBJ2-3, with D unclear. The CDR3 covers 15 residues. Germline CDR1 reads SGHRS; CDR2 reads YFSETQ. The V end was cut by 1 base, the J end by 4 bases, with 13 bases between. The CDR3 nucleotides are TGCGCCAGCAGCTTGAAAGGGTGGGTCGCAGATACGCAGTATTTT. Protein product: CASSLKGWVADTQYF.

This clone was seen once. The rearrangement joins TRBV5-6 to TRBJ2-3; D possibly matches TRBD1 or TRBD2 (5 bases each). The germline V gene encodes CDR1 SGHDT and CDR2 YYEEEE. Between the trimmed V and J ends, which lost 4 bases and 3 bases, there was a span of 9 bases. The CDR3 totals 13 residues. CDR3 sequence (DNA): TGTGCCAGCAGCGTGGGACGGACAGATACGCAGTATTTT. This encodes CASSVGRTDTQYF.

The chain recombines TRBV2 with TRBJ2-7; possible D gene TRBD2, 6 bases. Germline V gene sequence: CDR1 SNHLY, CDR2 FYNNEI. This CDR3 region has 16 residues. Trimming took off 1 base at V and 3 bases at J, with 16 bases between the two ends. CDR3 residues: CASSEDQGRRVYEQYF. DNA for the CDR3: TGTGCCAGCAGTGAAGATCAGGGCAGGAGGGTCTACGAGCAGTACTTC.

This clone was counted at least ten times. Other DNA sequences in this sample translate to the same CDR3. V and J are TRBV27 and TRBJ1-1; D is unclear. The ends were cut back, 0 bases at V and 0 bases at J, with 2 bases in the middle. The length of the CDR3 is 13 residues. Per germline, CDR1 MNHEY and CDR2 SMNVEV (reference sequence). CDR3 amino acids: CASSLSVNTEAFF. DNA for the CDR3: TGTGCCAGCAGTTTATCGGTGAACACTGAAGCTTTCTTT.

The chain employs TRBV11-2 and TRBJ2-7; 11 bases match TRBD2. With V trimmed by 5 bases and J by 0 bases, 12 bases remained unmatched. Germline V gene data show CDR1 as SGHAT and CDR2 as FQNNGV. The CDR3 has 18 residues. The CDR3 nucleotides are TGTGCCAGCAGCCCGAGACTAGCGGGAACCACGAGCTCCTACGAGCAGTACTTC. Translating gives CASSPRLAGTTSSYEQYF.

The rearrangement uses TRBV10-3 and TRBJ1-4, with D possibly TRBD1 on 6 matching bases. Germline CDR1 is ENHRY and CDR2 is SYGVKD. The ends were cut back, 8 bases at V and 9 bases at J, with 16 bases in the middle. CDR3 size: 13 residues. CDR3 nucleotide sequence: TGTGCCATCGGGGGCCCCGCAGGGCAAAAACTGTTTTTT. Translation: CAIGGPAGQKLFF.